A selection of T cell receptor beta chains follows, all from one sample in a study of cytomegalovirus exposure and HLA in healthy donors. Clones were read by immunoSEQ multiplex PCR, and TCRdb kept only the in-frame ones, dropping some. This table holds about 160,000 clones, more than 65% found once. Sequencing used PBMCs. Every receptor here comes from a man aged 30 to 39 in good health and CMV-seronegative. CDR3s include the opening cysteine and the closing phenylalanine or tryptophan. D genes are given only for firm matches. Clone size, where shown, is once, few, many, or a class for clones that have expanded.

d_call,v_call,clone_size,j_call,cdr3_nt,cdr3_aa
TRBD1,TRBV18,NA,TRBJ1-2,TGTGCCAGCTCTCGGGACAGGGAAGTCTATGGCTACACCTTC,CASSRDREVYGYTF
TRBD2,TRBV30,NA,TRBJ2-1,TGTGCCCGAGGACTAGGAAGCAATGAGCAGTTCTTC,CARGLGSNEQFF
TRBD1,TRBV30,NA,TRBJ2-3,TGTGCCTGGGAGCGAACAGGGGGGACAGATACGCAGTATTTT,CAWERTGGTDTQYF
TRBD1,TRBV7-2,few,TRBJ1-1,TGTGCCAGCAGCTTACAACAGGGGGTTTCGACTGAAGCTTTCTTT,CASSLQQGVSTEAFF
TRBD1,TRBV19,NA,TRBJ1-5,TGTGCCAGTAGTTCGCTAGCTTCGGACAGGGGGCATCAGCCCCAGCATTTT,CASSSLASDRGHQPQHF
TRBD1,TRBV6-5,few,TRBJ1-6,TGTGCCAGCAGTACCAAACAGGGGAATGGTTCACCCCTCCACTTT,CASSTKQGNGSPLHF
NA,TRBV4-1,NA,TRBJ1-6,TGCGCCAGCAGCCAAGATCTCCGTCTCGGTAATTCACCCCTCCACTTT,CASSQDLRLGNSPLHF
TRBD1,TRBV6-5,NA,TRBJ2-5,TGTGCCAGCAGCAGGGACAGAGGGGACCAGTACTTC,CASSRDRGDQYF
NA,TRBV7-2,NA,TRBJ2-7,TGTGCCAGCAGCCACCCGGGGAGCGCAGCCTACGAGCAGTACTTC,CASSHPGSAAYEQYF
NA,TRBV11-2,NA,TRBJ2-1,TGTGCCAGCAGCCTAGACCGGGGGTCCTACAATGAGCAGTTCTTC,CASSLDRGSYNEQFF
NA,TRBV18,few,TRBJ2-7,TGTGCCAGCTCACCGTCCGAGGAGCAGTACTTC,CASSPSEEQYF
TRBD2,TRBV11-2,NA,TRBJ2-3,TGTGCCAGCGCAAAAGGACTAGCGGGAGATACGCAGTATTTT,CASAKGLAGDTQYF
NA,TRBV10-3,NA,TRBJ1-2,TGTGCCATCAGTGAGGGCAGGTATGGCTACACCTTC,CAISEGRYGYTF
TRBD2,TRBV9,NA,TRBJ2-5,TGTGCCAGCAGCGGGCGTTTAGCGGGGGAAGAGACCCAGTACTTC,CASSGRLAGEETQYF
TRBD1,TRBV4-1,NA,TRBJ1-2,TGCGCCAGCAGCCCCGGACAGGGAAACTATGGCTACACCTTC,CASSPGQGNYGYTF
NA,TRBV15,NA,TRBJ1-1,TGTGCCACCAGCAGAGGGACATATACCTCTCTGGGCACTGAAGCTTTCTTT,CATSRGTYTSLGTEAFF
TRBD1,TRBV7-2,few,TRBJ1-5,TGTGCCAGCAGCTTAAAGTCCGGGACAGGGGGCCAGCCCCAGCATTTT,CASSLKSGTGGQPQHF
NA,TRBV4-3,few,TRBJ1-1,TGCGCCAGCAGCCAAGAGGGCAGACCCATGGAAGCTTTCTTT,CASSQEGRPMEAFF
NA,TRBV7-2,NA,TRBJ2-3,TGTGCCAGCAGTGTAGAGAGCTCGCGCCGCACAGATACGCAGTATTTT,CASSVESSRRTDTQYF
TRBD1,TRBV7-8,NA,TRBJ2-5,TGTGCCAGCAGCTTACCCACAGGGGAAGGGCAAGAGACCCAGTACTTC,CASSLPTGEGQETQYF
NA,TRBV11-2,NA,TRBJ2-1,TGTGCCAGCAGCTTAGGCCCACGGGGGAACAATGAGCAGTTCTTC,CASSLGPRGNNEQFF
NA,TRBV6-5,NA,TRBJ1-3,TGTGCCAGCAGCTCAGGGGTCTCTGGAAACACCATATATTTT,CASSSGVSGNTIYF
TRBD1,TRBV5-1,NA,TRBJ2-1,TGCGCCAGCAGCCCGGGGACAGTCGGGGACAATGAGCAGTTCTTC,CASSPGTVGDNEQFF
TRBD2,TRBV28,NA,TRBJ2-2,TGTGCCAGCAGCATACTAGCGGGAGTTTTAGGGGAGCTGTTTTTT,CASSILAGVLGELFF
TRBD1,TRBV7-3,few,TRBJ1-5,TGTGCCAGCAGCTTAGGACCGGGACAGGGTGTATCATCGCCCCAGCATTTT,CASSLGPGQGVSSPQHF
TRBD1,TRBV6-6,NA,TRBJ2-5,TGTGCCAGCAGCCGGACGGGACAGGGGTACGAGACCCAGTACTTC,CASSRTGQGYETQYF
NA,TRBV6-1,NA,TRBJ2-1,TGTGCCAGCAGTGAGGGCGGGGTGACCGAGTTCTTC,CASSEGGVTEFF
TRBD1,TRBV25-1,NA,TRBJ1-1,TGTGCCAGCAGTGAAATAGGACAGGGGTCTGAAGCTTTCTTT,CASSEIGQGSEAFF
TRBD2,TRBV30,NA,TRBJ2-3,TGTGCCTCCCCCCGGGGTAGCGGGGGCGGGGAGACGCAGTATTTT,CASPRGSGGGETQYF
TRBD2,TRBV4-3,NA,TRBJ2-7,TGCGCCAGCAGCCCGGGGACTAGGGTAGAGGGGGACGAGCAGTACTTC,CASSPGTRVEGDEQYF
NA,TRBV6-1,NA,TRBJ1-5,TGTGCCAGCAGTGAAGGGATTTTTGGGCAGGCGCTCAATCAGCCCCAGCATTTT,CASSEGIFGQALNQPQHF
NA,TRBV30,once,TRBJ1-2,TGTGCCTGGAGCGTCTCTAACTATGGCTACACCTTC,CAWSVSNYGYTF
TRBD1,TRBV9,NA,TRBJ1-5,TGTGCCAGCAGCGTAGGGGGACAGAATCAGCCCCAGCATTTT,CASSVGGQNQPQHF
NA,TRBV29-1,NA,TRBJ1-2,TGCAGCGTTGCCGAAGGGGTCGGCTACACCTTC,CSVAEGVGYTF
TRBD2,TRBV5-8,few,TRBJ2-7,TGTGCCAGCAGCTTGGCGAGGACTAGCGGCCCCTACGAGCAGTACTTC,CASSLARTSGPYEQYF
TRBD2,TRBV27,NA,TRBJ2-7,TGTGCCAGCAGTTTATGGGCGGGGGGGACCTACGAGCAGTACTTC,CASSLWAGGTYEQYF
TRBD1,TRBV5-1,NA,TRBJ1-1,TGCGCCAGCAGCTTTGCAGGGGGCGCTGAAGCTTTCTTT,CASSFAGGAEAFF
NA,TRBV5-5,NA,TRBJ2-7,TGTGCCAGCAGCCCCTGGCAGGAAGGTTTCTACGAGCAGTACTTC,CASSPWQEGFYEQYF